This is a list of T cell receptor beta chains from one sample in a study of neoadjuvant nivolumab and ipilimumab in lung cancer. Assay: immunoSEQ multiplex PCR; the TCRdb copy retains only in-frame clones and omits some. The sample lists some 37,000 clones, approximately 92% occurring once. Source: peripheral blood, taken before neoadjuvant nivolumab, alone or with ipilimumab. The source of these receptors is an adult with non-small cell lung cancer. Both conserved end residues are part of each CDR3.

j_gene,v_gene,CDR3aa
TRBJ2-5,TRBV2,CASYRVGETQYF
TRBJ2-7,TRBV2,CASSEREGRDEQYF
TRBJ1-2,TRBV19,CASSITAGGNGYTF
TRBJ1-1,TRBV4-2,CASSQDSGTGNTEAFF
TRBJ2-5,TRBV7-6,CASSAVPGGETQYF
TRBJ2-5,TRBV15,CATSREYRGGETQYF
TRBJ2-2,TRBV11-2,CASSPSVNTGELFF
TRBJ2-5,TRBV2,CASRLQETQYF
TRBJ2-3,TRBV7-2,CASRAPSLWTDTQYF
TRBJ1-5,TRBV7-2,CASSSPNQPQHF
TRBJ1-2,TRBV11-2,CASSPPVLVYGYTF
TRBJ2-7,TRBV7-9,CASSLGGMFYEQYF
TRBJ1-5,TRBV9,CASSVDLGPNQPQHF
TRBJ2-1,TRBV7-8,CASSLASSPVVNEQFF
TRBJ1-2,TRBV7-6,CASSLWQGVGYTF
TRBJ2-1,TRBV28,CASSLAGGPLNEQFF
TRBJ2-7,TRBV5-1,CASSPGASGIRNEQYF
TRBJ2-5,TRBV5-6,CASSARQQETQYF
TRBJ2-7,TRBV5-4,CASSLKYSGQASSEQYF
TRBJ1-2,TRBV9,CASSARDRAYGYTF
TRBJ2-5,TRBV6-1,CASSEAEETQYF
TRBJ2-7,TRBV5-4,CASSPTLEGDHEQYF
TRBJ2-1,TRBV4-2,CASSQDQDKWDNEQFF
TRBJ2-7,TRBV6-1,CASSAGNPGGYEQYF
TRBJ1-4,TRBV18,CASSPDGQGRGEKLFF
TRBJ1-1,TRBV7-9,CASSPRGTGVNTEAFF
TRBJ2-1,TRBV18,CASSRDIGQGARNEQFF
TRBJ2-7,TRBV14,CASSQVGSKQYF
TRBJ2-7,TRBV7-2,CASSRASGGYEQYF
TRBJ2-2,TRBV14,CASSPRVIGELFF
TRBJ1-5,TRBV7-2,CASSGQGNQPQHF
TRBJ2-1,TRBV5-4,CASSSGTSGTYNEQFF
TRBJ2-1,TRBV6-1,CASREAGRSSYNEQFF
TRBJ1-5,TRBV19,CASSIRGGGQPQHF
TRBJ1-4,TRBV11-2,CASSLSGPNEKLFF
TRBJ2-3,TRBV30,CAWSPPPDTQYF
TRBJ2-7,TRBV5-1,CASSFRTGSEQYF
TRBJ2-5,TRBV4-2,CASSPAWASGPGTQYF
TRBJ2-2,TRBV18,CASSPLETGELFF